The 22 T cell receptor beta chains below come from one sample, sequenced in a study of cytotoxic CD8 clonotypes in ibrutinib-treated CLL. Data came from immunoSEQ multiplex PCR; TCRdb stores just in-frame clones and leaves some out. Among approximately 90,000 clones listed, about 74% were seen once. Sequenced material: PBMCs, taken after 24 months of ibrutinib treatment. The receptors were sampled from a human donor with chronic lymphocytic leukemia.

V gene TRBV4-1 combines with J gene TRBJ2-7; D possibly corresponds to TRBD2 (5 bases). Per germline, CDR1 MGHRA and CDR2 YSYEKL. This CDR3 region has 15 residues. The germline V and J ends were trimmed by 1 base and 3 bases, with 13 bases remaining between them. CDR3 DNA: TGCGCCAGCAGCCAAGGGGAGAAGGGCATCTACGAGCAGTACTTC. Its translation is CASSQGEKGIYEQYF.

The chain links TRBV13 to TRBJ2-5; D perhaps matches TRBD1 (9 bases). The J call may be mistaken, given a closer DNA end match to TRBJ2-7. Looked up from germline, CDR1 is PRHDT and CDR2 is FYEKMQ (reference sequence). This CDR3 has 16 residues. The CDR3 is CASSLAGGTGIYEQYF. The DNA for the CDR3 is TGTGCCAGCAGCTTAGCGGGGGGGACAGGGATCTACGAGCAGTACTTC.

About this clone: Other nucleotide sequences in the sample specify the same CDR3. V usage is TRBV5-1 and J usage is TRBJ2-3, with D unresolved. The CDR3 is 14 amino acids. Germline V CDR1 and CDR2: SGHRS, YFSETQ. Trimming left V 0 bases short and J 0 bases short, with 5 bases between. The CDR3 loop reads CASSLGASTDTQYF. The CDR3 region has the DNA TGCGCCAGCAGCTTGGGAGCGAGCACAGATACGCAGTATTTT.

This clone was observed once. The CDR3 nucleotides are TGTGCCAGCACCCTCTCTCCTTGGGGGCAGGGGGCGAGAAATGAGCAGTTCTTC. Residues: CASTLSPWGQGARNEQFF. This sequence joins TRBV14 and TRBJ2-1; TRBD1 agrees at 8 bases. V lost 7 bases to trimming and J lost 7 bases; unmatched junction nucleotides: 21. This CDR3 is built from 18 residues. Germline values: CDR1 SGHDN, CDR2 FVKESK.

This clone was seen a few times. The V call is TRBV4-2, the J call TRBJ1-1; D unresolved. Between the trimmed V and J ends, which lost 0 bases and 4 bases, there was a span of 9 bases. Per germline, CDR1 LGHNA and CDR2 YNFKEQ. This CDR3 contains 14 residues. The CDR3 loop reads CASSQERSATEAFF. As DNA, the CDR3 is TGTGCCAGCAGCCAAGAAAGGTCGGCCACTGAAGCTTTCTTT.

The genes are TRBV4-1 and TRBJ1-5, with D unresolved. Per the germline V gene, CDR1 is MGHRA and CDR2 is YSYEKL. The V and J ends lost 0 bases and 4 bases respectively, with 10 bases between them. The CDR3 runs 15 residues. The CDR3 DNA reads as TGCGCCAGCAGCCAAGATTTCATGGCAAATCAGCCCCAGCATTTT. This translates into CASSQDFMANQPQHF.

J is TRBJ2-7 and V is TRBV7-3, with TRBD2 as a possible D gene (8 bases). The CDR3 is 14 amino acids. Trimming stripped 5 bases from V and 6 bases from J, with 17 bases between. CDR1 is SGHTA and CDR2 is FQGTGA in the germline V gene. CDR3 sequence (DNA): TGTGCCAGCAGCCCTTACGGGAGGGGGCTCGAGCAGTACTTC. Translating it yields CASSPYGRGLEQYF.

The chain is built from TRBV18 and TRBJ2-3, with a weak D call TRBD1 (5 bases). The CDR3 extends over 16 amino acids. Germline assignment: CDR1 KGHSH and CDR2 LQKENI. Deletions cut 2 bases from V and 1 base from J, with 13 bases between. CDR3 in amino acids: CASSPWGSEGTDTQYF. The CDR3 DNA follows: TGTGCCAGCTCACCATGGGGCAGTGAAGGCACAGATACGCAGTATTTT.

The genes are TRBV19 and TRBJ1-5, with D maybe TRBD1 (5 bases). The CDR3 sequence is 16 residues long. Germline lookup yields CDR1 LNHDA and CDR2 SQIVND (reference sequence). Trimming took 3 bases from V and 3 from J, leaving 15 bases between them. The CDR3 protein is CASSIVQVVNNQPQHF. Here the CDR3 DNA reads TGTGCCAGTAGTATTGTACAGGTCGTTAACAATCAGCCCCAGCATTTT.

The chain couples TRBV28 to TRBJ2-2; no clear D gene. V was trimmed by 1 base and J by 3 bases, leaving 9 bases between them. The CDR3 spans 15 residues. Germline CDR1 and CDR2: MDHEN and SYDVKM. The CDR3 DNA is TGTGCCAGCAGTTTATTAGCACAGCACACCGGGGAGCTGTTTTTT. Translating gives CASSLLAQHTGELFF.

This sequence joins TRBV21-1 and TRBJ1-5; no DNA check was done on the table's D call, TRBD1. TRBV21-1 is a recognized pseudogene. This CDR3 is built from 16 residues. CDR3 residues: CASIKGHRGLYQPQHF. The CDR3 bases are TGTGCCAGCATCAAAGGTCACAGGGGGTTGTATCAGCCCCAGCATTTT.

This sequence joins TRBV11-2 and TRBJ2-2; 7 nucleotides match TRBD2. The V segment lost 3 bases and the J segment 3 bases; nucleotides outside the gene matches: 4. The length of the CDR3 is 15 residues. Per germline, CDR1 SGHAT and CDR2 FQNNGV. CDR3 region: CASSFLAGDTGELFF. The CDR3 bases are TGTGCCAGCAGCTTCCTGGCGGGAGACACCGGGGAGCTGTTTTTT.

The chain joins TRBV28 to TRBJ2-5, with TRBD2 matching 8 bases. The CDR3 spans 19 residues. V dropped 3 bases and J dropped 5; count of bases not matched to a gene: 20. Germline CDR1 is MDHEN and CDR2 is SYDVKM. Here the CDR3 DNA reads TGTGCCAGCAGTTTCGCCTCTAGCGGGCCTCCGACCAATCGCGAGACCCAGTACTTC. It translates to CASSFASSGPPTNRETQYF.

The rearrangement joins TRBV27 to TRBJ2-3; possibly TRBD2 for D (5 bases). The length of the CDR3 is 15 residues. V dropped 3 bases and J dropped 1 base, with 11 bases sitting between them. CDR1 and CDR2 (germline): MNHEY, SMNVEV (reference sequence). The CDR3 sequence is CASSLTGDRTDTQYF. As DNA, the CDR3 is TGTGCCAGCAGTTTGACCGGGGATCGCACAGATACGCAGTATTTT.

The CDR3: CASRPQGTGELFF. CDR3 in DNA: TGCGCCAGCAGGCCCCAAGGGACCGGGGAGCTGTTTTTT. The V call is TRBV5-1, the J call TRBJ2-2; D is unclear. With 5 bases removed from V and 5 bases from J, the gap between germline ends came to 10 bases. The V gene's germline CDR1 is SGHRS and CDR2 YFSETQ. The CDR3 runs 13 residues.

The CDR3 region has the DNA TGTGCCAGCAGTGAACTCGTTTGGACGGGAGGGGTCGACGAGCAGTACTTC. Its protein is CASSELVWTGGVDEQYF. This sequence joins TRBV2 and TRBJ2-7, with 8 bases identical to TRBD2. Germline lookup yields CDR1 SNHLY and CDR2 FYNNEI. The length of the CDR3 is 17 residues. After removal of 2 bases from V and 5 bases from J, the junction contained 14 bases not matched to a gene.

In its sample, this clone was seen a few times. The J gene is TRBJ2-2, the V gene TRBV5-1, with 10 positions matching TRBD1. This CDR3 spans 14 amino acids. Germline trimming cut 4 bases from V and 6 bases from J; bases unmatched to any gene: 3. Germline V lookup: CDR1 SGHRS, CDR2 YFSETQ. CDR3 nucleotides: TGCGCCAGCAGCGGGGGACAGGGGCCCGGGGAGCTGTTTTTT. Protein product: CASSGGQGPGELFF.

Written as DNA, the CDR3 is TGCGCCAGCAGCTTCGGGACAGCCTTACCATCTAACTATGGCTACACCTTC. Translated, it gives CASSFGTALPSNYGYTF. This chain connects TRBV5-1 to TRBJ1-2, with 7 bases that match TRBD1. V shed 2 bases, J shed 0 bases, and the junction held 10 bases outside the gene matches. Germline values: CDR1 SGHRS, CDR2 YFSETQ. The CDR3 runs to 17 residues.

This chain uses TRBV7-3 with TRBJ2-1; either TRBD1 or TRBD2 may fit D (5 bases each). This CDR3 is 15 amino acids long. Trimming took 0 bases from V and 12 from J, leaving 18 bases between them. Germline V CDR1 and CDR2: SGHTA, FQGTGA. The CDR3: CASSLTGETGLGQFF. CDR3 bases: TGTGCCAGCAGCTTAACGGGGGAGACCGGGTTGGGGCAGTTCTTC.

The table lists this clone with a count of one. The V call is TRBV4-1, the J call TRBJ2-6, with D perhaps TRBD1 (5 bases). The germline V and J ends were trimmed by 0 bases and 0 bases, with 21 bases remaining between them. Germline-derived CDR1 and CDR2 are MGHRA and YSYEKL. The CDR3 extends over 21 amino acids. The CDR3 bases are TGCGCCAGCAGCCAAGACGTATTGGATATTCAGGGATTCTCTGGGGCCAACGTCCTGACTTTC. This translates into CASSQDVLDIQGFSGANVLTF.

This chain links TRBV19 with TRBJ1-1; TRBD1 is a possible D gene (6 bases). The germline V and J ends were trimmed by 5 bases and 9 bases, with 16 bases remaining between them. CDR1 and CDR2 from the germline V gene are LNHDA and SQIVND (reference sequence). This CDR3 is built from 13 residues. The CDR3 region is CASSGTGTKKAFF. The CDR3 DNA sequence: TGTGCCAGTAGTGGGACCGGGACAAAAAAAGCTTTCTTT.

The J gene is TRBJ1-2, the V gene TRBV28; TRBD1 aligns across 9 bases. The CDR3 is 16 residues long. The germline gives CDR1 MDHEN, CDR2 SYDVKM. Germline trimming cut 6 bases from V and 3 bases from J; bases unmatched to any gene: 11. As DNA, the CDR3 is TGTGCCAGCAGCAGGACAGGGGACAACCCCTACTATGGCTACACCTTC. Amino acids: CASSRTGDNPYYGYTF.